Below are 3 T cell receptor beta chains sequenced from a single sample in a study of cytomegalovirus exposure and HLA in healthy donors (dated by TCRdb to the late 2010s). Library preparation used the immunoSEQ multiplex PCR assay. For the multiplex PCR, a mixture combining 60 forward primers for TCR Vbeta segments and 13 reverse primers for TCR Jbeta segments was used. Drawn from immuneACCESS, this table holds only the in-frame rearrangements with V and J called that TCRdb kept. Clones are partly lost; checked studies trace under half to an unresolved V gene and leave the rest unexplained. This sample has about 67,000 clones in its table, and approximately 71% of those were observed once. Around 2% of the sample lies in the top ten. Sample: PBMCs. These receptors were taken from a woman aged 25 to 39 in good health and CMV-seronegative.

This rearrangement joins TRBV2 to TRBJ1-2; D might be TRBD1 (6 bases). Trimming shortened V by 4 bases and J by 7 bases, and 22 bases separated the two germline ends. The germline V gene encodes CDR1 SNHLY and CDR2 FYNNEI. The CDR3 totals 16 residues. CDR3 residues: CASSVVRTAQIIGYTF. The CDR3 coding sequence is TGTGCCAGCAGTGTAGTACGGACAGCCCAAATTATTGGCTACACCTTC.

This clone appeared once. The chain joins TRBV30 to TRBJ2-5; 11 nucleotides align to TRBD2. With V trimmed by 0 bases and J by 3 bases, 0 bases remained unmatched. Germline CDR1 reads GTSNPN; CDR2 reads SVGIG (reference sequence). The length of the CDR3 is 14 residues. Here the CDR3 DNA reads TGTGCCTGGAGTGTACTAGCGGGGGAAGAGACCCAGTACTTC. Its translation is CAWSVLAGEETQYF.

The J gene is TRBJ2-7, the V gene TRBV2; no reliable D call. Trimming removed 5 bases from V and 2 bases from J, with 4 bases in between. Germline CDR1 and CDR2: SNHLY and FYNNEI. The CDR3 spans 11 residues. CDR3 sequence reads: CASSPAYEQYF. The CDR3 DNA sequence: TGTGCCAGCAGTCCCGCCTACGAGCAGTACTTC.